These 9 T cell receptor beta chains were sequenced from one sample in a study of Graves' ophthalmopathy and Graves' hyperthyroidism. Transcripts of RNA were the source for amplifying TCR beta CDR3 regions. Second-round multiplex PCR came after a first-round RT-PCR that employed HTBI primers. MiXCR was run by TCRdb on the multiplex PCR reads, yielding one entry per CDR3 protein. In the table there are about 740,000 distinct CDR3 sequences, approximately 40% of which are singletons. The sequenced material came from peripheral blood. Receptors originate from an adult man with Graves' ophthalmopathy.

This clonotype was counted a few times. The chain carries TRBV11-2 and TRBJ1-6, with 12 bases lining up with TRBD1. Unmatched junction bases numbered 5, after V lost 4 bases and J lost 7 bases. CDR3 length equals 16 residues. Germline values: CDR1 SGHAT, CDR2 FQNNGV. The CDR3 reads CASSSGQGAGNSPLHF. The CDR3 bases are TGTGCCAGCAGCTCGGGACAGGGGGCGGGCAATTCACCCCTCCACTTT. Filled out from reference TRBV11-2 and TRBJ1-6, the complete variable domain reads EAGVAQSPRYKIIEKRQSVAFWCNPISGHATLYWYQQILGQGPKLLIQFQNNGVVDDSQLPKDRFSAERLKGVDSTLKIQPAKLEDSAVYLCASSSGQGAGNSPLHFGNGTRLTVT.

The chain links TRBV25-1 to TRBJ1-1, with a possible D match to TRBD1 (5 bases). This CDR3 has 15 amino acids. V gave up 8 bases and J gave up 2 bases, with 18 bases separating them. The V gene's germline CDR1 is MGHDK and CDR2 SYGVNS. Written as DNA, the CDR3 is TGTGCCAGCGGCCAAGAGATGGGGCCAAACACTGAAGCTTTCTTT. Protein: CASGQEMGPNTEAFF.

This clonotype was seen only once. The chain is built from TRBV10-3 and TRBJ1-2, with 8 nucleotides matching TRBD1. This CDR3 has 13 amino acids. Germline loops: CDR1 ENHRY, CDR2 SYGVKD. Germline trimming cut 5 bases from V and 8 bases from J; bases unmatched to any gene: 7. The CDR3 protein is CAISRGQGGGYTF. CDR3 DNA: TGTGCCATCAGTCGAGGACAGGGTGGAGGCTACACCTTC.

This rearrangement joins TRBV3-1 to TRBJ1-2; D uncertain. The CDR3 has 14 amino acids. Between the trimmed V and J ends, which lost 1 base and 2 bases, there was a span of 8 bases. Germline V gene sequence: CDR1 LGHDT, CDR2 YNNKEL (reference sequence). This CDR3 reads CASSQGRSNYGYTF. Written as DNA, the CDR3 is TGTGCCAGCAGCCAAGGCCGGTCCAACTATGGCTACACCTTC.

This clonotype was recorded a few times. The CDR3 DNA reads as TGCAGTGCCTATAGCGGGAGTATGAACACTGAAGCTTTCTTT. Its protein product is CSAYSGSMNTEAFF. The chain recombines TRBV20-1 with TRBJ1-1, with unresolved D. The CDR3 covers 14 residues. Germline V gene lookup returns CDR1 DFQATT and CDR2 SNEGSKA (reference sequence). Trimming stripped 6 bases from V and 0 bases from J, with 14 bases between.

In its sample, this clonotype was seen a few times. This sequence joins TRBV7-2 and TRBJ1-4; no definite D call. Germline values: CDR1 SGHTA, CDR2 FQGNSA. CDR3 size: 14 residues. Trimming removed 6 bases from V and 2 bases from J, with 10 bases in between. In DNA form, the CDR3 reads TGTGCCAGCAGATCGGGAGGGACTAATGAAAAACTGTTTTTT. Translating it yields CASRSGGTNEKLFF.

This clonotype was picked up many times. The chain couples TRBV20-1 to TRBJ1-5; D remains ambiguous. Per germline, CDR1 DFQATT and CDR2 SNEGSKA (reference sequence). V lost 6 bases, J lost 0 bases, and 9 bases lay in between. The CDR3 extends over 13 amino acids. DNA of the CDR3: TGCAGTGCCCACCGGGATAGCAATCAGCCCCAGCATTTT. Protein: CSAHRDSNQPQHF.

CDR3 sequence (DNA): TGTGCCAGCAGCCCCGGGGCGGGATTATCCTACGAGCAGTACTTC. This codes for CASSPGAGLSYEQYF. V usage is TRBV9 and J usage is TRBJ2-7; perhaps TRBD2 as D (6 bases). Trimming removed 4 bases from V and 1 base from J, with 15 bases in between. CDR3 length: 15 residues. Looked up from germline, CDR1 is SGDLS and CDR2 is YYNGEE.

The table lists this clonotype with a few counts. The chain carries TRBV7-9 and TRBJ2-7, with 9 bases lining up with TRBD1. This CDR3 comprises 15 residues. Germline trimming cut 11 bases from V and 2 bases from J; bases unmatched to any gene: 13. Germline V gene data show CDR1 as SEHNR and CDR2 as FQNEAQ (reference sequence). CDR3 protein: CAWIERDRVPYEQYF. The CDR3 DNA follows: TGTGCCTGGATCGAACGGGACAGGGTGCCCTACGAGCAGTACTTC.